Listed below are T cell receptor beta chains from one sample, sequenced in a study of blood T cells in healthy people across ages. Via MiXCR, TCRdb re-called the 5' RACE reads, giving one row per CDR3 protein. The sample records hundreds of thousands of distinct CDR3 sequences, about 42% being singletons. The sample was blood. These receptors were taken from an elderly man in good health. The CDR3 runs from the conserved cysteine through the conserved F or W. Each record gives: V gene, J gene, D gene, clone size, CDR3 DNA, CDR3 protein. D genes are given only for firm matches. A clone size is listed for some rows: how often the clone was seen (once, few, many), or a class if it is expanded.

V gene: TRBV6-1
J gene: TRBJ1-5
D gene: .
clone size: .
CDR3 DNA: TGTGCCAGCCTCCTTCTTTGGGGGGCGCCTCCTCAGCCCCAGCATTTT
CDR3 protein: CASLLLWGAPPQPQHF

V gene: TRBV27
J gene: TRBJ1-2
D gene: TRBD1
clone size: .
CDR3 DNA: TGTGCCAGCGCCGGGACAGGCTTCGTCGGCTACACCTTC
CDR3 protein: CASAGTGFVGYTF

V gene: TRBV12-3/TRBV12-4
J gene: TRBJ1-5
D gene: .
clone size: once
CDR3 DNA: TGTGCCAGCAACCAGGGGAACAGGGACCAGCCCCAGCATTTT
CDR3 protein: CASNQGNRDQPQHF

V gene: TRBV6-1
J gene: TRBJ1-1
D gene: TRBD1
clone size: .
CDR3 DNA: TGTGCCAGCGACCACCTCAGGGGGAGCACTGAAGCTTTCTTT
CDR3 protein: CASDHLRGSTEAFF

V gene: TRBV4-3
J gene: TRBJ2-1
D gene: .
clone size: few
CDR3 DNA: TGCGCCAGCGGACTTAGCTCCTACAATGAGCAGTTCTTC
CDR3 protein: CASGLSSYNEQFF

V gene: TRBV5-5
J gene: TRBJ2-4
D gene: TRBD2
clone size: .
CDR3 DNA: TGTGCCAGCAGCTTGAGGGAGGGCCAGGTCCAGGAAAACATTCAGTACTTC
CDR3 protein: CASSLREGQVQENIQYF

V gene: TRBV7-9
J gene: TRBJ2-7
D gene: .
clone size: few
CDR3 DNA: TGTGCCAGCAGCTCCGCGCCTCAGGATAGGGAGCAGTACTTC
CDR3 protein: CASSSAPQDREQYF

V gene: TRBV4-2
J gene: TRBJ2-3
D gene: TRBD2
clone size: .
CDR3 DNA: TGTGCCAGCAGACTAGCGGGAAGTCCAGATACGCAGTATTTT
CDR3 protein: CASRLAGSPDTQYF

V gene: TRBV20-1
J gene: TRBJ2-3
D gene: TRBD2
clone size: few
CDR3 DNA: TGCAGTGCTAGTGGGGCTAGCGGGAGATTTACGCAGTATTTT
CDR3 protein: CSASGASGRFTQYF

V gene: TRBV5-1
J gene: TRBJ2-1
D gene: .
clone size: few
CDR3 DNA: TGCGCCAGCAGCTTGGCCAAGGGGCCCGGGAATGCGGGTGAGCAGTTCTTC
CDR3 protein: CASSLAKGPGNAGEQFF

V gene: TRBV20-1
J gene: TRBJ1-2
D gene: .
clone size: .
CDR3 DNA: TGCAGTGCCGCCATGGGACTTTATGGCTACACCTTC
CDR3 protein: CSAAMGLYGYTF

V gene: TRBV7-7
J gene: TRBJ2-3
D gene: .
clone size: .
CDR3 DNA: TGTGCCAGCAGCCCACTTGACTTCACAGATACGCAGTATTTT
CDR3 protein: CASSPLDFTDTQYF

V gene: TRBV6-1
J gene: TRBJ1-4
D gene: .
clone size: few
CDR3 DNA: TGTGCCAGCAGTGAAGGACAGCAGCTTAATGAAAAACTGTTTTTT
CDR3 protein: CASSEGQQLNEKLFF

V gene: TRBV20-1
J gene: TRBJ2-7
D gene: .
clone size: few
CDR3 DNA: TGCAGTGCTAGTAGGGGCCGCAACAATGAGCAGTACTTC
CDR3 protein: CSASRGRNNEQYF

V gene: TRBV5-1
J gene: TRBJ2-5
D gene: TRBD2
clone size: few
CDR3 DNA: TGCGCCAGCAGCGGGCCAGCGGGAGTGTGGAATGAGCAGTACTTC
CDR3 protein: CASSGPAGVWNEQYF

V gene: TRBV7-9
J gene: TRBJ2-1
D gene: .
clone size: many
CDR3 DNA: TGTGCCAGCAGCTCGTGGACGGGGAACAATGAGCAGTTCTTC
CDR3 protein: CASSSWTGNNEQFF

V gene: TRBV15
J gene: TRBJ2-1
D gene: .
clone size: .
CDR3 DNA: TGTGCCACCAGCAGAACCACGGGACTTCGGACCTACAATGAGCAGTTCTTC
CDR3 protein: CATSRTTGLRTYNEQFF

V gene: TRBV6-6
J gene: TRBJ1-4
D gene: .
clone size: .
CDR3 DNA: TGTGCCAGTGGGGGTTGGGACACTACTAATGAAAAACTGTTTTTT
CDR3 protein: CASGGWDTTNEKLFF

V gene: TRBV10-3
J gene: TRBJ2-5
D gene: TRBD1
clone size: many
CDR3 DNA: TGTGCCACCGCCCGAGGGACAGACCAAGAGACCCAGTACTTC
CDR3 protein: CATARGTDQETQYF

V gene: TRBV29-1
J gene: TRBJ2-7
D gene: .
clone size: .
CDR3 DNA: TGCAGCGTTGAAGTGACCAGAGTCGACTACAATGAGCAGTACTTC
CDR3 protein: CSVEVTRVDYNEQYF

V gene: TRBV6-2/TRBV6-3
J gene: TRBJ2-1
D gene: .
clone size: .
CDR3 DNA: TGTGCTAGCAGTTACAACCCAAGCAGCTACTCCTACAATGAGCAGTTCTTC
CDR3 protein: CASSYNPSSYSYNEQFF

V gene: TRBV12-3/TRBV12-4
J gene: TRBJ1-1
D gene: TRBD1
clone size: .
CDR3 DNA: TGTGCCAGCAGTTCACAGGGGCCCAACACTGAAGCTTTCTTT
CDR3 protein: CASSSQGPNTEAFF

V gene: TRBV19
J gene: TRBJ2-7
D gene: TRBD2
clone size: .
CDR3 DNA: TGTGCCAGTAGTATGAGGACTAGCGGAGAGCAGTACTTC
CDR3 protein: CASSMRTSGEQYF

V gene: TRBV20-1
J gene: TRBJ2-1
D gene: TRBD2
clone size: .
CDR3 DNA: TGCAGTGCTCGGCGGACTAGCGGGGACACCTACAATGAGCAGTTCTTC
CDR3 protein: CSARRTSGDTYNEQFF

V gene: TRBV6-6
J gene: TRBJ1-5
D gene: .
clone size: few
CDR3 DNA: TGTGCCAGCAGCCCCCTCAGCGGGCAGCCCCAGCATTTT
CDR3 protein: CASSPLSGQPQHF

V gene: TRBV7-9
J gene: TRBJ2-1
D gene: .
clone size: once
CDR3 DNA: TGTGCCAGCAGCTTTGAGGGAGAGACCCAGTTCTTC
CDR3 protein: CASSFEGETQFF

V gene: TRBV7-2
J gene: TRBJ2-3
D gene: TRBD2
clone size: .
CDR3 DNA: TGTGCCAGCAGCTTAGCTGGGACTAGCGGGAGGACAGATACGCAGTATTTT
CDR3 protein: CASSLAGTSGRTDTQYF

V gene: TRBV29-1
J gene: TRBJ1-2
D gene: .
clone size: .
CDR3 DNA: TGCAGCGTTGAGAAAGACTATGGCTACACCTTC
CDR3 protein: CSVEKDYGYTF

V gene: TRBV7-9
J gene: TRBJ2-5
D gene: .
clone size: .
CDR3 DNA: TGTGCCAGCAGCTGGCCAGGCGCTCTGAGGATGGAGACCCAGTACTTC
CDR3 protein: CASSWPGALRMETQYF

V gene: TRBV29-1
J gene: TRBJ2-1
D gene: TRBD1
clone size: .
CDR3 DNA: TGCAGCGTTGGGGGACAGGTCTTCTCCTACAATGAGCAGTTCTTC
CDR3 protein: CSVGGQVFSYNEQFF

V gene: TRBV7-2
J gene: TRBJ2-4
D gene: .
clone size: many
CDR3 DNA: TGTGCCAGCAGCCGACCCCTGGAGCGGGTGGCCAAAAACATTCAGTACTTC
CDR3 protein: CASSRPLERVAKNIQYF

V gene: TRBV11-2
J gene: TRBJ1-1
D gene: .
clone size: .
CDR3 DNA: TGTGCCAGCAGCTTAACCCAGGGCGGCACTGAAGCTTTCTTT
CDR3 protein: CASSLTQGGTEAFF

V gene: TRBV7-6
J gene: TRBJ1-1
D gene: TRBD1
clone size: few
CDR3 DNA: TGTGCCAGCAGCGCACAGGGGATATATACTGAAGCTTTCTTT
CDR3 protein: CASSAQGIYTEAFF

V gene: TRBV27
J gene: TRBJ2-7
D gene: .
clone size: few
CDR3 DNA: TGTGCCAGCAGTTTTATGGGGACTCTCTACGAGCAGTACTTC
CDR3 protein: CASSFMGTLYEQYF

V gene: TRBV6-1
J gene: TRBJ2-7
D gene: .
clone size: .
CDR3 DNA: TGTGCCAGCAGTCACCGGGGGGCAGGGGATTCCGAGCAGTACTTC
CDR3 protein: CASSHRGAGDSEQYF

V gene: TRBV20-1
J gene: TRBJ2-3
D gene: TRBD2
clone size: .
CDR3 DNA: TGCAGTGCTAGAGCTCGGGCTAGCGGGAGGGGTACAGATACGCAGTATTTT
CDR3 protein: CSARARASGRGTDTQYF

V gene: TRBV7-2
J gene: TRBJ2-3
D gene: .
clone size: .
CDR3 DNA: TGTGCCAGCAGCTTCAAAAGCACAGATACGCAGTATTTT
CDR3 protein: CASSFKSTDTQYF

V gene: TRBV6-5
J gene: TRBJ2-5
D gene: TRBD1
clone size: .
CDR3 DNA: TGTGCCAGCAGTTCCCCGGACAGGGGGCACCTAACTGAAGAGACCCAGTACTTC
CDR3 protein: CASSSPDRGHLTEETQYF

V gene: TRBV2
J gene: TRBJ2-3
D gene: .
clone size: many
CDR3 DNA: TGTGCCAGCAGTCGAGCGGAAACTAGCACAGATACGCAGTATTTT
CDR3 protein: CASSRAETSTDTQYF

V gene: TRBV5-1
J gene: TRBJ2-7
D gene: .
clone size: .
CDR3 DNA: TGCGCCAGCAGGCCTAAGGCGGTGGCAGAACCCTACGAGCAGTACTTC
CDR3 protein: CASRPKAVAEPYEQYF

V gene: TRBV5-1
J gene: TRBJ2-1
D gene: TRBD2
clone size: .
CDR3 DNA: TGCGCCAGCAGTAACGATCTAGCGGGACTCTACAATGAGCAGTTCTTC
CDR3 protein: CASSNDLAGLYNEQFF

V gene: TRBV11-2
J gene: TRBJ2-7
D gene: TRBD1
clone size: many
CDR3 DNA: TGTGCCAGCAGCTTGACCCGACAGGGGATGAAACGAGACGAGCAGTACTTC
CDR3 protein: CASSLTRQGMKRDEQYF

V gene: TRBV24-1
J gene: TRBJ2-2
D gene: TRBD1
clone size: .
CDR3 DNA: TGTGCCACCAGTGATCGAGACAGGGGAGGCACCGGGGAGCTGTTTTTT
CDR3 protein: CATSDRDRGGTGELFF

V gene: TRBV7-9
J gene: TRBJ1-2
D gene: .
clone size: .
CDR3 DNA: TGTGCCAGCAGCCGAGAGAGGGAGGGCTACACCTTC
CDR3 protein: CASSREREGYTF

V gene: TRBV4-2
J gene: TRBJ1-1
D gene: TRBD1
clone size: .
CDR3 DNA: TGTGCCAGCAGGGCGGGACAGGAGTTTGAAGCTTTCTTT
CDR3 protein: CASRAGQEFEAFF

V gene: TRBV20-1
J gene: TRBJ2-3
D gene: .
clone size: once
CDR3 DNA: TGCAGTGCTAGAGATGAGAGGACGCAGGGTTTCACAGATACGCAGTATTTT
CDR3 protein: CSARDERTQGFTDTQYF

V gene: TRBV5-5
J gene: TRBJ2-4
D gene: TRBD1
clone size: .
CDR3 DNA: TGTGCCAGCAGCCGGGGACAGGGGGGGATAAACATTCAGTACTTC
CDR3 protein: CASSRGQGGINIQYF

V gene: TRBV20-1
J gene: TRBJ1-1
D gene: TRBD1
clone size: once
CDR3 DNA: TGCAGTGCCAAGGGACAGGATGTGGACACTGAAGCTTTCTTT
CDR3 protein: CSAKGQDVDTEAFF

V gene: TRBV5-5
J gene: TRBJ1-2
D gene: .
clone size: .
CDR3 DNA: TGTGCCAGCAGCTTGCAGGGCACGAGGAGTGGCTACACCTTC
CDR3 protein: CASSLQGTRSGYTF